Below, 21 T cell receptor beta chains from the same sample are listed, as sequenced in a study of T cell responses to AZD1222 COVID-19 vaccine. The repertoire was sequenced with immunoSEQ multiplex PCR; TCRdb's copy has only in-frame clones and lacks some. Here the sample spans 130,000 to 150,000 clones, 85% to 90% being singletons. Sequenced material: peripheral blood, taken 28 days after the second AZD1222 dose. The receptors were sampled from an adult who received the AZD1222 COVID-19 vaccine.

The genes are TRBV10-2 and TRBJ2-5; the match to TRBD1 covers 7 bases. The CDR3 runs 14 residues. CDR1 WSHSY and CDR2 SAAADI come from the germline V gene. V trimming: 6 bases; J trimming: 4 bases; junction bases outside the gene matches: 8. DNA for the CDR3: TGCGCCAGCAGCTTACAGGGGTGGGGAGAGACCCAGTACTTC. It specifies CASSLQGWGETQYF.

V usage is TRBV3-1 (or the pseudogene TRBV3-2) and J usage is TRBJ1-1; D might be TRBD1 (6 bases). Germline loops: CDR1 LGHDT, CDR2 YNNKEL (reference sequence). The V gene lost 0 bases and the J gene lost 6 bases, with 14 bases spanning the gap. There are 15 residues in the CDR3. CDR3 DNA sequence: TGTGCCAGCAGCCAAGACTCTAGGGGGTTCTCTGAAGCTTTCTTT. This sequence encodes CASSQDSRGFSEAFF.

The chain links TRBV5-1 to TRBJ2-1; TRBD1 agrees at 11 bases. There are 15 residues in the CDR3. The V gene end was trimmed by 2 bases and the J gene end by 5 bases; junction bases not matched to a gene: 3. Germline CDR1 reads SGHRS; CDR2 reads YFSETQ. The CDR3 protein is CASSLGQGANNEQFF. The CDR3 DNA reads TGCGCCAGCAGCTTAGGACAGGGGGCAAACAATGAGCAGTTCTTC.

This clone has only one observation. The V call is TRBV19, the J call TRBJ1-1, with D possibly matching TRBD1 (5 bases). The V end was cut by 9 bases, the J end by 4 bases, with 21 bases between. The CDR3 is made up of 15 amino acids. Germline CDR1 is LNHDA and CDR2 is SQIVND (reference sequence). The CDR3 is CASSRDLAFSTEAFF. The DNA of the CDR3 is TGTGCCAGCTCCCGGGACCTCGCATTCAGCACTGAAGCTTTCTTT.

The rearrangement uses TRBV6-5 and TRBJ1-4; 7 bases map to TRBD1. The CDR3 sequence is 15 residues long. Trimming at V came to 0 bases and at J to 5 bases, leaving 3 bases not matched to a gene. Germline V gene sequence: CDR1 MNHEY, CDR2 SVGAGI. The CDR3 is CASSYSGQLNEKLFF. The CDR3, as DNA: TGTGCCAGCAGTTACTCGGGACAGTTAAATGAAAAACTGTTTTTT.

This clone was observed once. The chain couples TRBV2 to TRBJ2-3, with 16 bases matching TRBD2. Unmatched junction bases numbered 4, after V lost 5 bases and J lost 2 bases. CDR3 length: 17 residues. Germline values: CDR1 SNHLY, CDR2 FYNNEI. CDR3 sequence reads: CASSPGLAGGVTDTQYF. The CDR3 bases are TGTGCCAGCAGTCCGGGACTAGCGGGGGGGGTCACAGATACGCAGTATTTT.

The rearrangement uses TRBV27 and TRBJ2-7, with D perhaps TRBD2 (6 bases). This CDR3 is 13 amino acids long. Germline CDR1 MNHEY, CDR2 SMNVEV (reference sequence). Trimming removed 3 bases at V and 3 bases at J, with 9 bases between. Here the CDR3 reads CASSFAGIYEQYF. Here the CDR3 DNA reads TGTGCCAGCAGTTTCGCGGGAATCTACGAGCAGTACTTC.

This sequence joins TRBV5-5 and TRBJ2-4; D gene uncertain. The V end was cut by 2 bases, the J end by 0 bases, with 15 bases between. Germline lookup yields CDR1 SGHKS and CDR2 YYEKEE (reference sequence). This CDR3 has 17 residues. The CDR3 bases are TGTGCCAGCAGCTTCACAGTAGGAATCCTAGCCAAAAACATTCAGTACTTC. This encodes CASSFTVGILAKNIQYF.

V is TRBV7-2 and J is TRBJ2-3; TRBD2 might be the D (7 bases). CDR1 and CDR2 (germline): SGHTA, FQGNSA. This CDR3 has 13 residues. V lost 4 bases to trimming and J lost 8 bases, with 13 bases between them. The CDR3 region has the DNA TGTGCCAGCAGCTCAGGGGAGGGTGGTACGCAGTATTTT. It translates to CASSSGEGGTQYF.

The V call is TRBV6-1, the J call TRBJ2-1; 10 bases match TRBD2. Trimming at V came to 2 bases and at J to 10 bases, leaving 5 bases not matched to a gene. The germline gives CDR1 MNHNS, CDR2 SASEGT. This CDR3 region has 14 residues. CDR3 loop: CASSEWASGGEQFF. Written as DNA, the CDR3 is TGTGCCAGCAGTGAATGGGCTAGCGGGGGAGAGCAGTTCTTC.

The chain employs TRBV15 and TRBJ2-1, with D perhaps being TRBD1 or TRBD2 (6 bases each). Per the germline V gene, CDR1 is LNHNV and CDR2 is YYDKDF (reference sequence). Trimming removed 8 bases at V and 5 bases at J, with 13 bases between. The CDR3 length is 13 residues. The CDR3 region has the DNA TGTGCCACCGACCGGGGGACAAACAATGAGCAGTTCTTC. Protein product: CATDRGTNNEQFF.

V usage is TRBV18 and J usage is TRBJ1-4; 7 bases match TRBD1. CDR1 and CDR2 (germline): KGHSH, LQKENI. Losses at the gene ends were 6 bases for V and 10 bases for J; bases not matched to a gene: 14. The CDR3 has 15 amino acids. The CDR3 DNA is TGTGCCAGCTCCCGAACAGGGGAGGCCGTGGGAAAACTGTTTTTT. Its translation is CASSRTGEAVGKLFF.

The chain joins TRBV28 to TRBJ2-5; D may be TRBD1 (7 bases). Germline CDR1 MDHEN, CDR2 SYDVKM. With 3 bases removed from V and 4 bases from J, the gap between germline ends came to 9 bases. CDR3 length: 13 residues. CDR3 bases: TGTGCCAGCAGTTTCCAGGGGGGAGAGACCCAGTACTTC. Its translation is CASSFQGGETQYF.

V is TRBV2 and J is TRBJ2-1; D gene ambiguous. The CDR3 loop spans 13 amino acids. The germline V gene encodes CDR1 SNHLY and CDR2 FYNNEI. V lost 6 bases to trimming and J lost 9 bases, with 15 bases between them. DNA of the CDR3: TGTGCCAGCAGCCCATCTGGGGTCGGTGAGCAGTTCTTC. As protein: CASSPSGVGEQFF.

V gene TRBV27 combines with J gene TRBJ1-2; 7 positions agree with TRBD1. Germline V lookup: CDR1 MNHEY, CDR2 SMNVEV (reference sequence). This CDR3 has 13 residues. V was clipped by 0 bases and J by 8 bases; unmatched bases: 3. The CDR3 DNA is TGTGCCAGCAGTTTATCCGACAGGGAAGGCTACACCTTC. This translates into CASSLSDREGYTF.

This chain links TRBV7-8 with TRBJ1-2; 7 bases align to TRBD1. After removal of 4 bases from V and 2 bases from J, the junction contained 7 bases not matched to a gene. The CDR3 spans 15 residues. Germline V CDR1 and CDR2: SGHVS, FQNEAQ. The CDR3 DNA reads as TGTGCCAGCAGCTCCCTCCAGGGGGGGAACTATGGCTACACCTTC. This codes for CASSSLQGGNYGYTF. Variable domain in full (rest from reference TRBV7-8 and TRBJ1-2): GAGVSQSPRYKVAKRGQDVALRCDPISGHVSLFWYQQALGQGPEFLTYFQNEAQLDKSGLPSDRFFAERPEGSVSTLKIQRTQQEDSAVYLCASSSLQGGNYGYTFGSGTRLTVV.

The CDR3 loop is CASSLEGADLQYF. CDR3 sequence (DNA): TGCGCCAGCAGCTTGGAAGGGGCCGACCTCCAGTACTTC. V usage is TRBV5-1 and J usage is TRBJ2-7, with a weak D call TRBD1 (5 bases). V was pared by 0 bases and J by 10 bases, with 14 bases between. Germline V gene sequence: CDR1 SGHRS, CDR2 YFSETQ. The CDR3 runs 13 residues.

J is TRBJ1-1 and V is TRBV11-2, with D perhaps TRBD1 (6 bases). V was clipped by 5 bases and J by 6 bases, with 13 bases between them. The CDR3 extends over 13 amino acids. Germline lookup yields CDR1 SGHAT and CDR2 FQNNGV. The CDR3 sequence is CASSPGDSPEAFF. The CDR3 DNA sequence: TGTGCCAGCAGCCCAGGGGACTCCCCTGAAGCTTTCTTT.

The gene calls are TRBV12-3 or TRBV12-4 and TRBJ1-1, with D possibly matching TRBD1 (6 bases). Trimming removed 6 bases from V and 5 bases from J, with 13 bases in between. The CDR3 is made up of 13 amino acids. The CDR3 DNA reads as TGTGCCAGCAGAGTGGACAGAAGGACTGAAGCTTTCTTT. Encoded protein: CASRVDRRTEAFF.

The rearrangement joins TRBV12-5 to TRBJ1-1; D possibly corresponds to TRBD1 (6 bases). This CDR3 has 17 amino acids. In germline, CDR1 is LGHNT, CDR2 FRNRAP. V lost 0 bases to trimming and J lost 0 bases, with 14 bases between them. In DNA, the CDR3 is TGTGCTAGTGGTTTGGTAATGGGACACTCCATGAACACTGAAGCTTTCTTT. Amino acids: CASGLVMGHSMNTEAFF.

The rearrangement joins TRBV25-1 to TRBJ1-2, with D possibly TRBD1 on 6 matching bases. CDR3 length: 13 residues. V lost 5 bases, J lost 4 bases, and 11 bases lay in between. The germline V gene encodes CDR1 MGHDK and CDR2 SYGVNS. DNA for the CDR3: TGTGCCAGCAGTCAAGGGGGGGGCTATGGCTACACCTTC. Encoded protein: CASSQGGGYGYTF.